These T cell receptor beta chains were read from a single sample in a study of Graves' ophthalmopathy and Graves' hyperthyroidism. TCRdb re-called the multiplex PCR reads through MiXCR, storing one row per CDR3 protein. The sample holds hundreds of thousands of distinct CDR3 sequences, about 40% seen once. The sequenced sample was peripheral blood. The source of these receptors is an adult man with Graves' ophthalmopathy. The CDR3 runs from the conserved cysteine through the conserved F or W. The order of the fields is CDR3 DNA, CDR3 protein, D gene, V gene, J gene, clone size. A D gene is named only where the DNA matches it firmly. The size field is filled for only some rows; it gives once, few, many or a size class.

CDR3nt: TGTGCCACCAGTGACTCCACCGGGGAGACAACTAATGAAAAACTGTTTTTT
CDR3aa: CATSDSTGETTNEKLFF
d_gene: NA
v_gene: TRBV24-1
j_gene: TRBJ1-4
abundance: NA

CDR3nt: TGTGCCAGCCGGTCGGACTCAAAAGAGACCCAGTACTTC
CDR3aa: CASRSDSKETQYF
d_gene: NA
v_gene: TRBV11-1
j_gene: TRBJ2-5
abundance: NA

CDR3nt: TGTGCCAGCAGTTACCACCAGGAGCCCTACGAGCAGTACTTC
CDR3aa: CASSYHQEPYEQYF
d_gene: NA
v_gene: TRBV6-5
j_gene: TRBJ2-7
abundance: few

CDR3nt: TGTGCCACCAGCAGCCCCGGGACAATCGATCAGCCCCAGCATTTT
CDR3aa: CATSSPGTIDQPQHF
d_gene: NA
v_gene: TRBV15
j_gene: TRBJ1-5
abundance: NA

CDR3nt: TGTGCCAGCAGTTCTCCAGGGGGCTATGAAAAACTGTTTTTT
CDR3aa: CASSSPGGYEKLFF
d_gene: TRBD1
v_gene: TRBV12-3/TRBV12-4
j_gene: TRBJ1-4
abundance: once

CDR3nt: TGTGCCAGCAGTGAACTGGGACAGGGCTACGAGCAGTACTTC
CDR3aa: CASSELGQGYEQYF
d_gene: TRBD1
v_gene: TRBV6-1
j_gene: TRBJ2-7
abundance: many

CDR3nt: TGTGCCAGTAGTATAGAGAGCTATGGCTACACCTTC
CDR3aa: CASSIESYGYTF
d_gene: NA
v_gene: TRBV19
j_gene: TRBJ1-2
abundance: many

CDR3nt: TGCAGCGTTTTATGGGACACTGAAGCTTTCTTT
CDR3aa: CSVLWDTEAFF
d_gene: NA
v_gene: TRBV29-1
j_gene: TRBJ1-1
abundance: many

CDR3nt: TGTGCCAGCAGCCGAGGGGTAGGAGCCTACGAGCAGTACTTC
CDR3aa: CASSRGVGAYEQYF
d_gene: NA
v_gene: TRBV6-6
j_gene: TRBJ2-7
abundance: few

CDR3nt: TGTGCCAGCAGCTTGAAGCGGATCGGGGAGCTGTTTTTT
CDR3aa: CASSLKRIGELFF
d_gene: NA
v_gene: TRBV7-8
j_gene: TRBJ2-2
abundance: many

CDR3nt: TGCAGTGCCATTGAAGGGCGGAATAATTCACCCCTCCACTTT
CDR3aa: CSAIEGRNNSPLHF
d_gene: NA
v_gene: TRBV20-1
j_gene: TRBJ1-6
abundance: NA

CDR3nt: TGTGCCAGCAGAGGGCAGGGTGGTGAAAAACTGTTTTTT
CDR3aa: CASRGQGGEKLFF
d_gene: NA
v_gene: TRBV6-6
j_gene: TRBJ1-4
abundance: many

CDR3nt: TGCGCCAGCATTCTTAGGGACAGTATGAACACTGAAGCTTTCTTT
CDR3aa: CASILRDSMNTEAFF
d_gene: TRBD1
v_gene: TRBV10-2
j_gene: TRBJ1-1
abundance: NA

CDR3nt: TGTGCCAGCAGCTTAGCACAGTTAACGAACACCGGGGAGCTGTTTTTT
CDR3aa: CASSLAQLTNTGELFF
d_gene: NA
v_gene: TRBV7-2
j_gene: TRBJ2-2
abundance: many

CDR3nt: TGCAGCGTCTCGGACAGGGGCTTATTCTACGAGCAGTACTTC
CDR3aa: CSVSDRGLFYEQYF
d_gene: TRBD1
v_gene: TRBV29-1
j_gene: TRBJ2-7
abundance: NA

CDR3nt: TGTGCCAGCAGTTACTCTACCGGGGGGAATAACTACGAGCAGTACTTC
CDR3aa: CASSYSTGGNNYEQYF
d_gene: TRBD2
v_gene: TRBV25-1
j_gene: TRBJ2-7
abundance: NA

CDR3nt: TGCAGCGTTGGTGAAGGGGGCGTCTTCACTGAAGCTTTCTTT
CDR3aa: CSVGEGGVFTEAFF
d_gene: TRBD1
v_gene: TRBV29-1
j_gene: TRBJ1-1
abundance: NA

CDR3nt: TGTGCCACCAGCCCCACCAGACGGGGAGACTATGGCTACACCTTC
CDR3aa: CATSPTRRGDYGYTF
d_gene: NA
v_gene: TRBV15
j_gene: TRBJ1-2
abundance: NA

CDR3nt: TGCAGTGCTAGAGATGACAGGGAATTTCAGCCCCAGCATTTT
CDR3aa: CSARDDREFQPQHF
d_gene: TRBD1
v_gene: TRBV20-1
j_gene: TRBJ1-5
abundance: NA

CDR3nt: TGTGCCAGCAGTTGGGACTCCACGGTCGAGCAGTACTTC
CDR3aa: CASSWDSTVEQYF
d_gene: NA
v_gene: TRBV27
j_gene: TRBJ2-7
abundance: many

CDR3nt: TGTGCCAGCAGCTTGAATTTACAGTACGGTTTTTCACCCCTCCACTTT
CDR3aa: CASSLNLQYGFSPLHF
d_gene: NA
v_gene: TRBV14
j_gene: TRBJ1-6
abundance: NA

CDR3nt: TGTGCCAGCAGTTACTCGGGCGGTAGCTCTGGGGCCAACGTCCTGACTTTC
CDR3aa: CASSYSGGSSGANVLTF
d_gene: NA
v_gene: TRBV6-6
j_gene: TRBJ2-6
abundance: once

CDR3nt: TGTGCCAGTAGGACAGACGCCACCAAGCCCCAGCATTTT
CDR3aa: CASRTDATKPQHF
d_gene: NA
v_gene: TRBV19
j_gene: TRBJ1-5
abundance: many

CDR3nt: TGTGCCAGCAGCCTACAGGGGCACAACACTGAAGCTTTCTTT
CDR3aa: CASSLQGHNTEAFF
d_gene: TRBD1
v_gene: TRBV7-9
j_gene: TRBJ1-1
abundance: many

CDR3nt: TGCAGTGCTAGACGTCCGAGTGGGACCGGGGAGCTGTGTTTT
CDR3aa: CSARRPSGTGELCF
d_gene: NA
v_gene: TRBV20-1
j_gene: TRBJ2-2
abundance: NA

CDR3nt: TGTGCCAGCAGTGAAAGGTTCTTTACCTATGGCTACACCTTC
CDR3aa: CASSERFFTYGYTF
d_gene: NA
v_gene: TRBV2
j_gene: TRBJ1-2
abundance: many

CDR3nt: TGTGCCAGCAGCCAAGATTTAACGGAAAACACCGGGGAGCTGTTTTTT
CDR3aa: CASSQDLTENTGELFF
d_gene: NA
v_gene: TRBV7-3
j_gene: TRBJ2-2
abundance: NA

CDR3nt: TGTGCCAGCAGCGCCGGGACAGGGACCCAGTACTTC
CDR3aa: CASSAGTGTQYF
d_gene: TRBD1
v_gene: TRBV7-2
j_gene: TRBJ2-5
abundance: NA

CDR3nt: TGTGCCAGTATCACAGCATCGGACAGGGAATATGGCTACACCTTC
CDR3aa: CASITASDREYGYTF
d_gene: TRBD1
v_gene: TRBV19
j_gene: TRBJ1-2
abundance: many

CDR3nt: TGTGCCAGCAGCGTAGCTGAACTAGTGGGCGCCGGGGAGCTGTTTTTT
CDR3aa: CASSVAELVGAGELFF
d_gene: NA
v_gene: TRBV9
j_gene: TRBJ2-2
abundance: few

CDR3nt: TGCGCCAGCAGCCCAACCTGGGACTTGTTAAATGTGGAGCTGTTTTTT
CDR3aa: CASSPTWDLLNVELFF
d_gene: NA
v_gene: TRBV4-1
j_gene: TRBJ2-2
abundance: NA

CDR3nt: TGTGCCAGCAGCCAACAAGAGACCCAGCATTTT
CDR3aa: CASSQQETQHF
d_gene: NA
v_gene: TRBV7-6
j_gene: TRBJ1-5
abundance: NA

CDR3nt: TGTGCCAGCAGCTTAAGGGGATACCGTGAAGCTTTCTTT
CDR3aa: CASSLRGYREAFF
d_gene: NA
v_gene: TRBV7-2
j_gene: TRBJ1-1
abundance: many

CDR3nt: TGCGCCAGCCCGGAGGGTTCAACTAATGAAAAACTGTTTTTT
CDR3aa: CASPEGSTNEKLFF
d_gene: NA
v_gene: TRBV10-1
j_gene: TRBJ1-4
abundance: many

CDR3nt: TGTGCCAGCATGATCGGCTTTATGGGGGTGGGCGGCTACACCTTC
CDR3aa: CASMIGFMGVGGYTF
d_gene: NA
v_gene: TRBV28
j_gene: TRBJ1-2
abundance: NA